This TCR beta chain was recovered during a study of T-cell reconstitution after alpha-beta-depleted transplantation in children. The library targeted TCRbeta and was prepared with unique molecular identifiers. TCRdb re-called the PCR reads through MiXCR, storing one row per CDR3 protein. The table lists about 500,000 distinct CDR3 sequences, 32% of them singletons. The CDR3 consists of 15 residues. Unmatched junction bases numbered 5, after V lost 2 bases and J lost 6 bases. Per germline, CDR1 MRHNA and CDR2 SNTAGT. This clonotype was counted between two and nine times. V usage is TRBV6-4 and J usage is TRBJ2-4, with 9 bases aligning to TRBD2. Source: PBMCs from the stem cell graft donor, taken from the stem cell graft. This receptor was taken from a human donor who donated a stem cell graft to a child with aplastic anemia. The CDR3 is CASSDGGRARNIQYF. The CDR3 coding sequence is TGTGCCAGCAGTGACGGCGGGAGGGCCCGAAACATTCAGTACTTC.